This record concerns one TCR beta chain sequence. This clonotype was seen a handful of times. Its binding antigen is unknown. No base quality information exists; no much larger clone differs at one position. All donors were healthy Caucasians. The twin cohort comprised three pairs of female monozygotic twins, all aged roughly 18 to 30 years. Peripheral blood mononuclear cells were used as the source from which RNA for TCR libraries was isolated. These data belong to a study of identical twins listed by TCRdb under 2016. With respect to the entire study: To test whether fetal clonotypes persist, the study used deep sequencing on TCR alpha and beta repertoires from monozygotic twins, unrelated adults of various ages, and cord blood. Replicate twin experiments were performed at different times using different library preparation protocols to rule out contamination.

What the work shows at the level of the full study, not this receptor alone: Because the same donors could not be followed over many years, the conclusions relied on cross-sectional statistical analysis. Recombination models systematically underestimated out-of-frame TCR alpha sharing in monozygotic twins but agreed with sharing between unrelated individuals. Abundant cord blood beta clonotypes carried fewer insertions; young adult naive repertoires showed a weaker similar trend, while memory repertoires showed none. Out-of-frame TCR alpha sequences shared between twins showed an excess of low generation-probability sequences compared with coincidental sharing between unrelated individuals. Excess twin sharing in beta out-of-frame sequences was weaker because fewer shared sequences lowered the signal-to-noise ratio. Zero-insertion analyses could be partly confounded by invariant T cells such as MAIT and iNKT, although diverse VJ usage argued against such confounding for most clonotypes.

The library relied on 5' RACE. The listed sequencing device is Illumina HiSeq 2000. Template switching added a universal primer binding site, and the final cDNA carried a unique molecular identifier that allowed TCR cDNA molecules to be counted accurately. Specific primers in the conserved constant-segment region were used to synthesize first-strand cDNA for TCR alpha and beta chains. To control for contamination, every cDNA library was double barcoded, receiving both a SMART-Mk sample barcode and Illumina barcodes. TruSeq adapter sequences, together with Illumina sample barcodes, were added in two successive PCR steps. Sequencing of the TCR alpha and beta cDNA libraries was done on the Illumina HiSeq platform using custom primers. In the paper's pipeline: MiGEC processed the raw reads to extract unique molecular identifiers, while MiXCR was used to determine the CDR3 positions. For each individual, recombination models were inferred using an EM algorithm with the repgenHMM and IGoR tools. The analysis of shared clonotypes was done with the tcR package in R, with sharing normalized by the product of cloneset sizes. To study raw recombination free of thymic and clonal selection effects, out-of-frame nonproductive sequences were analyzed. TCRdb redid the processing of the public reads, applying fastp at Q25 and MiXCR, and retained in-frame beta chains. Every entry covers one CDR3 protein and lists the most common genes and DNA from its rows. TCRdb, not the original authors, processed these V and J calls. For this sample there are 650,000 to 750,000 distinct CDR3 sequences; about 20% appear just once. Clones ranked in the top ten supply roughly 4% of the sample.

Counted from cysteine to phenylalanine, this CDR3 has 14 amino acids. Of the read, only the CDR3 DNA is kept; its 42 bases are in frame from base 1. CDR1 and CDR2, per the germline V gene (reference sequence), are DFQATT and SNEGSKA. V is cut by 4 bases and J by 0 bases, and the space between the germline ends is 13 bases. The same data also went into a second study, on T cells expressing NK-cell markers. Per the second study: In sorted CD3+CD56+NKG2C+, CD3+CD56+NKG2C- and CD3+CD56-NKG2C+ T-cell subsets from several donors, TCR beta-chain repertoires were profiled. Among the eight sequenced donors, seven were HCMV-seropositive and one was HCMV-seronegative. To restrict sorting to alphabetaTCR-expressing T cells, an anti-gammadeltaTCR antibody was added in several experiments. In over five donors, the dominant CD3+CD56+NKG2C+ clonotypes were found to rank among the top 10 CD8+ clonotypes and to make up roughly 1.0-7.0% of CD8+ T cells. Those dominant clonotypes were again the most abundant among CD3+CD56-NKG2C+ cells in several donors, at about 25-60.1%. It remained unclear whether the expanded NKG2C-expressing T cell clones were specific for HCMV antigens. The eight sequenced donors were randomly selected healthy volunteers, three men and five women. HCMV-specific IgG was detected in serum with a commercial ELISA kit to determine HCMV serostatus. For about six donors, unsorted PBMC were also used to sequence bulk peripheral blood T-cell repertoires. MIGEC handled demultiplexing of the reads and grouping by UMI, while MiTCR was used to assemble and quantify clonotypes. To exclude erroneous sequences, only TCR cDNA sequences supported by at least two reads were retained. The tcR package was used for downstream repertoire analysis, and clonotypes were matched between fractions using CDR3 nucleotide sequence together with V segment. VDJmatch was used to annotate antigen specificity against VDJdb, with one amino acid substitution allowed in CDR3.

The chain joins TRBV20-1 to TRBJ2-7, with a weak D call of TRBD1 (6 bases match). The sequenced sample was PBMCs. This clonotype originated in a woman aged 18-29 years in good health. DNA sequence: TGCAGTGCTATCCGACAGGTTAGCTCCTACGAGCAGTACTTC. This yields the protein CSAIRQVSSYEQYF.